Below are 5 T cell receptor beta chains sequenced from a single sample in a study of a mutant IDH1 vaccine in newly diagnosed glioma. Stated time point: week 35, safety follow-up. Doses of 300 ug of mutant IDH1 20-mer peptide were given with topical imiquimod. These receptors' targets are unknown. Repertoires were generated with immunoSEQ multiplex PCR, while TCRdb's copy carries only in-frame clones and drops some. This sample has tens of thousands of clones, with about 82% found just once. The material was PBMCs, obtained from a glioma patient whose treatment included an IDH1 peptide vaccine. All receptors come from a man aged 40-49 years with glioma.

The genes are TRBV6-6 and TRBJ2-1; the D is unclear. Germline lookup yields CDR1 MNHNY and CDR2 SVGAGI (reference sequence). V lost 0 bases to trimming and J lost 5 bases, with 8 bases between them. This CDR3 spans 14 amino acids. CDR3 amino acids: CASSYSSENNEQFF. The CDR3 coding sequence is TGTGCCAGCAGTTACTCGTCCGAGAACAATGAGCAGTTCTTC.

This clone was picked up a small number of times. This chain connects TRBV9 to TRBJ2-2; D possibly corresponds to TRBD2 (6 bases). The germline CDR1 and CDR2 sequences are SGDLS and YYNGEE. Trimming cost V 0 bases and J 0 bases, with 9 bases left between them. The CDR3 has 16 amino acids. CDR3 coding DNA: TGTGCCAGCAGCGTAGGTGGAGGGGCGAACACCGGGGAGCTGTTTTTT. Translating gives CASSVGGGANTGELFF.

V is TRBV5-8 and J is TRBJ2-1, with 12 bases aligning to TRBD2. Germline V CDR1 and CDR2: SGHTS, YDEGEE. This CDR3 contains 16 residues. J lost 8 bases, V lost 4 bases, and 10 bases had no gene match. CDR3 sequence: CASSRGSTSGSDEQFF. For the CDR3, the DNA is TGTGCCAGCAGCCGGGGGTCGACTAGCGGGAGCGATGAGCAGTTCTTC.

The table lists this clone with a count of one. The gene calls are TRBV19 and TRBJ2-1, with D unclear. The germline V and J ends were trimmed by 3 bases and 7 bases, with 7 bases remaining between them. The CDR3 is made up of 12 amino acids. The germline V gene encodes CDR1 LNHDA and CDR2 SQIVND (reference sequence). CDR3 residues: CASSIAENEQFF. In DNA, the CDR3 is TGTGCCAGTAGTATCGCAGAAAATGAGCAGTTCTTC.

V is TRBV7-9 and J is TRBJ1-4; unclear D gene. The CDR3 runs to 13 residues. Germline CDR1 SEHNR, CDR2 FQNEAQ (reference sequence). The V gene lost 6 bases and the J gene lost 7 bases, with 12 bases spanning the gap. In DNA form, the CDR3 reads TGTGCCAGCAGTTCCGATTCAGTTGAAAAACTGTTTTTT. Its translation is CASSSDSVEKLFF. The full variable domain, its missing parts supplied by reference TRBV7-9 and TRBJ1-4, is DTGVSQNPRHKITKRGQNVTFRCDPISEHNRLYWYRQTLGQGPEFLTYFQNEAQLEKSRLLSDRFSAERPKGSFSTLEIQRTEQGDSAMYLCASSSDSVEKLFFGSGTQLSVL.